What follows are 20 T cell receptor beta chains derived from one specimen sequenced in a study of blood T cells in healthy people across ages. Through a sample-barcoded 5' primer and a J-beta primer mix, a second PCR was run for about 6 to 12 cycles. MiXCR, run by TCRdb on the 5' RACE reads, gives a single entry per CDR3 protein. Among 450,000 to 650,000 distinct CDR3 sequences listed, nearly 25% were seen once. This same sample was also part of a study on T cells of mothers and their children.

Sequenced sample: blood. Receptors originate from a boy between 10 and 17 years old in good health.

This clonotype has just a few counts. A junction boundary mismatches the germline segment, possibly from a read error. The chain is built from TRBV6-4 and TRBJ2-6, with D possibly being TRBD2 (6 bases). In germline, CDR1 is MRHNA, CDR2 SNTAGT. The CDR3 runs 14 residues. The CDR3 sequence is CANSAGTGANVLTF. For the CDR3, the DNA is TGTGCCAACAGTGCGGGGACTGGGGCCAACGTCCTGACTTTC.

This clonotype was seen more than once but under ten times. The chain is built from TRBV27 and TRBJ2-7; the D gene could be TRBD1 or TRBD2 (6 bases each). Germline V CDR1 and CDR2: MNHEY, SMNVEV (reference sequence). V shed 7 bases and J shed 7 bases, with 23 bases lying between them. The CDR3 has 15 residues. CDR3 bases: TGTGCCAGCAACTCGGACAGAACTAGCCCGACGGAGCAGTACTTC. Amino acids: CASNSDRTSPTEQYF.

The rearrangement uses TRBV12-3 or TRBV12-4 and TRBJ2-4, with D uncertain. V lost 5 bases and J 0 bases, leaving 14 bases between the germline ends. The CDR3 loop spans 16 amino acids. In DNA, the CDR3 is TGTGCCAGCAGTCTCCCGGGCCCTAGAGCCAAAAACATTCAGTACTTC. It yields the protein CASSLPGPRAKNIQYF.

The rearrangement uses TRBV28 and TRBJ1-2; D uncertain. Germline lookup yields CDR1 MDHEN and CDR2 SYDVKM. V lost 2 bases and J lost 8, with 15 bases in between. The CDR3 sequence is 14 residues long. This CDR3 reads CASSLPAPIRGYTF. In DNA form, the CDR3 reads TGTGCCAGCAGTTTACCGGCGCCGATTCGAGGCTACACCTTC.

This clonotype was counted a few times. The rearrangement joins TRBV7-3 to TRBJ2-3; D is unclear. The CDR3 sequence is 12 residues long. Germline CDR1 and CDR2: SGHTA and FQGTGA. Trimming pared 0 bases from V and 6 bases from J, leaving 4 bases between. CDR3 region: CASSLTKDTQYF. The DNA for the CDR3 is TGTGCCAGCAGCTTAACGAAGGATACGCAGTATTTT.

Many counts were recorded for this clonotype. The J gene is TRBJ1-4, the V gene TRBV5-6; possible D gene TRBD1, 5 bases. The V gene's germline CDR1 is SGHDT and CDR2 YYEEEE. CDR3 length equals 14 residues. Trimming stripped 3 bases from V and 3 bases from J, with 9 bases between. The CDR3 DNA follows: TGTGCCAGCAGCTGGAGACAGCCTAATGAAAAACTGTTTTTT. This codes for CASSWRQPNEKLFF.

This clonotype was counted a few times. J is TRBJ1-1 and V is TRBV13; D uncertain. The CDR3 consists of 14 residues. V was cut by 0 bases and J by 4 bases, with 9 bases left in between. Germline CDR1 is PRHDT and CDR2 is FYEKMQ (reference sequence). As DNA, the CDR3 is TGTGCCAGCAGCTTAGGCCGGGGTACCACTGAAGCTTTCTTT. It translates to CASSLGRGTTEAFF.

This chain links TRBV27 with TRBJ2-5; 8 bases agree with TRBD1. The trim removed 5 bases at V and 4 bases at J, leaving 9 bases unmatched. Germline CDR1 reads MNHEY; CDR2 reads SMNVEV (reference sequence). CDR3 length equals 15 residues. CDR3 loop: CASSPYQGAGETQYF. The CDR3, as DNA: TGTGCCAGCAGTCCATACCAGGGGGCGGGAGAGACCCAGTACTTC.

V gene TRBV18 combines with J gene TRBJ2-7; 9 positions agree with TRBD1. There are 13 residues in the CDR3. V lost 6 bases and J lost 5; bases outside the gene matches: 5. Looked up from germline, CDR1 is KGHSH and CDR2 is LQKENI. This chain's CDR3 is CASSDRGLDEQYF. CDR3 nucleotide sequence: TGTGCCAGCTCGGACAGGGGATTGGACGAGCAGTACTTC.

This clonotype was counted between two and nine times. Given a much more abundant clone one base away, this may be a read error. This rearrangement joins TRBV29-1 to TRBJ2-5, with no clear D. Germline CDR1 and CDR2: SQVTM and ANQGSEA. This CDR3 region has 11 residues. V lost 4 bases and J 2 bases, leaving 5 bases between the germline ends. In nucleotides, the CDR3 is TGCAGCGTTGGCAATCAAGAGACCCAGTACTTC. Protein sequence: CSVGNQETQYF.

This clonotype has a handful of counts. The chain combines TRBV3-1 with TRBJ1-2; 9 bases are shared with TRBD1. J was trimmed by 5 bases and V by 3 bases; bases with no gene match: 7. CDR3 length: 15 residues. CDR1 LGHDT and CDR2 YNNKEL come from the germline V gene (reference sequence). DNA for the CDR3: TGTGCCAGCAGCCAGGCCCGACAGGGGGGATATGGCTACACCTTC. This translates into CASSQARQGGYGYTF.

V gene TRBV20-1 combines with J gene TRBJ2-5, with 11 bases fitting TRBD2. The J call may not be correct, given that the DNA end is closer to TRBJ2-7. Germline-derived CDR1 and CDR2 are DFQATT and SNEGSKA (reference sequence). The CDR3 consists of 16 residues. CDR3 residues: CSALTSGARFTYEQYF. The DNA for the CDR3 is TGCAGTGCTTTGACTAGCGGGGCGCGGTTTACCTACGAGCAGTACTTC.

The V and J genes are TRBV20-1 and TRBJ1-4; weak D call: TRBD1 (5 bases). Trimming took off 0 bases at V and 7 bases at J, with 12 bases between the two ends. The CDR3 spans 14 residues. Per the germline V gene, CDR1 is DFQATT and CDR2 is SNEGSKA (reference sequence). The CDR3 sequence is CSARDPGGVEKLFF. CDR3 sequence (DNA): TGCAGTGCTAGAGATCCGGGAGGGGTTGAAAAACTGTTTTTT.

This clonotype turned up a few times. This chain joins TRBV29-1 and TRBJ2-3; perhaps TRBD2 as D (7 bases). Germline CDR1 and CDR2: SQVTM and ANQGSEA. There are 16 residues in the CDR3. V was pared by 0 bases and J by 6 bases, with 19 bases between. Written as DNA, the CDR3 is TGCAGCGTTGAAGATCTCTGGGGGGGGGCCACGGATACGCAGTATTTT. This gives the protein CSVEDLWGGATDTQYF.

V usage is TRBV10-3 and J usage is TRBJ2-5; D gene unclear. CDR1 and CDR2 (germline): ENHRY, SYGVKD. With 3 bases removed from V and 3 bases from J, the gap between germline ends came to 8 bases. The CDR3 extends over 13 amino acids. CDR3 bases: TGTGCCATCAGTGACTTCGTAAAAGAGACCCAGTACTTC. Protein sequence: CAISDFVKETQYF.

The chain joins TRBV20-1 to TRBJ2-5, with unresolved D. The CDR3 length is 13 residues. The V end lost 2 bases, the J end lost 0 bases, and 7 bases lay between the germline ends. CDR1 DFQATT and CDR2 SNEGSKA come from the germline V gene (reference sequence). The CDR3 loop reads CSARFQYQETQYF. The CDR3 DNA is TGCAGTGCTAGATTCCAGTACCAAGAGACCCAGTACTTC.

This clonotype has a handful of counts. J is TRBJ2-7 and V is TRBV12-3 or TRBV12-4; 8 bases map to TRBD2. The CDR3 length is 14 residues. The ends lost 5 bases at V and 4 bases at J; junction bases unmatched: 7. The CDR3 reads CASSGGGTRYEQYF. Here the CDR3 DNA reads TGTGCCAGCAGTGGGGGGGGGACTAGATACGAGCAGTACTTC.

This clonotype was counted only a few times. One end of the junction fails to match germline, which may point to a read error. The rearrangement joins TRBV12-3 or TRBV12-4 to TRBJ1-5, with 8 nucleotides matching TRBD1. This CDR3 has 15 residues. The CDR3 sequence: CASRPGGFGNQPQHF. The DNA for the CDR3 is TGTGCCAGCAGACCAGGGGGCTTTGGCAATCAGCCCCAACATTTT.

The chain uses TRBV24-1 and TRBJ2-3; D is unclear. This CDR3 has 16 amino acids. V was cut by 3 bases and J by 5 bases, with 17 bases left in between. Germline-derived CDR1 and CDR2 are KGHDR and SFDVKD. This CDR3 is CATSDVRKEAGDTQYF. The CDR3 bases are TGTGCCACCAGTGATGTGCGGAAAGAAGCCGGAGATACGCAGTATTTT.

The chain uses TRBV9 and TRBJ2-5, with 9 bases that match TRBD1. Germline V gene data show CDR1 as SGDLS and CDR2 as YYNGEE. V shed 3 bases and J 1 base; nucleotides not matched to a gene: 4. The CDR3 runs to 15 residues. For the CDR3, the DNA is TGTGCCAGCAGCGACCGGGACAGGGCCCAAGAGACCCAGTACTTC. It codes for CASSDRDRAQETQYF.